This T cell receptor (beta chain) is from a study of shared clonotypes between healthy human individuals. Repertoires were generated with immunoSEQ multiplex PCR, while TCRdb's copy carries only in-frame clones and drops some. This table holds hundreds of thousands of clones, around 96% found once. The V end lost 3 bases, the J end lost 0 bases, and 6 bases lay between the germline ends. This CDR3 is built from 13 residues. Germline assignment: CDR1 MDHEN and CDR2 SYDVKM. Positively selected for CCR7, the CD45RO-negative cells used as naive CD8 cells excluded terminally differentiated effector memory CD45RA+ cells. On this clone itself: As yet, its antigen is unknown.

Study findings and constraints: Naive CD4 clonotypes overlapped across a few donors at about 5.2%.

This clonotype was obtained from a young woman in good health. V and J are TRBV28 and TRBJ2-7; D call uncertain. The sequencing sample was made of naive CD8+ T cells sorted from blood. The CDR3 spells CASSFRVSYEQYF. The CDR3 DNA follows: TGTGCCAGCAGTTTCAGAGTCTCCTACGAGCAGTACTTC.